The source of this T cell receptor (beta chain) is a study of T-cell memory formation after mild COVID-19. Broader study findings: There was a balanced CD4/CD8 profile in clones contracting day 15 to 85, and later expanders leaned CD4+.

V lost 5 bases, J lost 5 bases, and 16 bases stayed unmatched. The CDR3 loop spans 17 amino acids. Germline-derived CDR1 and CDR2 are SGHVS and FQNEAQ. About this clonotype: The antigen is undetermined.

One entry per CDR3 protein, called by TCRdb with MiXCR from the 5' RACE reads. The sample yields hundreds of thousands of distinct CDR3 sequences, 15% to 20% seen once. The TCR was taken from a man aged 18 to 29 who had mild COVID-19 (a few samples of this study predate the infection). Cell type and time point are not known. The sequencing sample was made of PBMCs or a T cell subset sorted from them (not recorded which). The chain carries TRBV7-8 and TRBJ2-5; 8 positions agree with TRBD2. CDR3 nucleotide sequence: TGTGCCAGCAGCCCACATCGGGGGGGGCGGATTCGTGAGACCCAGTACTTC. Its translation is CASSPHRGGRIRETQYF.